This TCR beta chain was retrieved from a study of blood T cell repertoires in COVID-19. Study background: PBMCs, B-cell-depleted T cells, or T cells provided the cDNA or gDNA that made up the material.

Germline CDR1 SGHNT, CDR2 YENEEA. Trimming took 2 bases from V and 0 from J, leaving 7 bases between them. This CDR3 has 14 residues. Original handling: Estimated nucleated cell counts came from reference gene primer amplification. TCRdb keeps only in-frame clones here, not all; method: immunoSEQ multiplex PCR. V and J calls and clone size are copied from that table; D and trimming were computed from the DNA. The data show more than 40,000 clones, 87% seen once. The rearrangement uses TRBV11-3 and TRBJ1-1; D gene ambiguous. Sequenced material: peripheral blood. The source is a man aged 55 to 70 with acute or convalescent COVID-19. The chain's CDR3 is CASSLNQMNTEAFF. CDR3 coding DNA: TGTGCCAGCAGCTTAAACCAGATGAACACTGAAGCTTTCTTT.